These T cell receptor beta chains were read from a single sample in a study of T cell responses to AZD1222 COVID-19 vaccine. Measured with immunoSEQ multiplex PCR; TCRdb has only the in-frame clones, and not every one. The table has roughly 130,000 clones, 70% to 90% seen once. The sequenced sample was peripheral blood, obtained on day 0 of AZD1222 vaccination. These receptors were taken from an adult in good health. The CDR3 runs from the conserved cysteine through the conserved F or W. Fields, in order: J gene, clone size, D gene, V gene, CDR3 protein, CDR3 DNA. D genes are given only for firm matches. Clone size is given for some rows only: seen once, a few or many times, or a class if the clone is expanded.

>TRBJ2-1|once|-|TRBV24-1
CATSASRGGLAANEQFF
TGTGCCACCAGTGCCTCGCGAGGGGGGCTAGCGGCCAATGAGCAGTTCTTC
>TRBJ2-7|-|-|TRBV15
CATSRDRQENYEQYF
TGTGCCACCAGCAGAGATCGCCAGGAAAACTACGAGCAGTACTTC
>TRBJ1-2|-|-|TRBV7-2
CASSLVAGRDYGYTF
TGTGCCAGCAGCTTAGTAGCAGGGCGGGACTATGGCTACACCTTC
>TRBJ1-5|-|-|TRBV6-5
CASRRLSNQPQHF
TGTGCCAGCAGGAGACTTAGCAATCAGCCCCAGCATTTT
>TRBJ1-6|few|-|TRBV2
CASSRDIFNSPLHF
TGTGCCAGCAGCAGGGACATTTTTAATTCACCCCTCCACTTT
>TRBJ1-4|-|-|TRBV15
CATSRDRSTNEKLFF
TGTGCCACCAGCAGAGATCGCTCAACTAATGAAAAACTGTTTTTT
>TRBJ2-3|-|TRBD1|TRBV29-1
CSVLDRGLADTQYF
TGCAGCGTCCTAGACAGGGGGCTGGCAGATACGCAGTATTTT
>TRBJ2-7|-|-|TRBV3-1/TRBV3-2
CASSQGPWPYEQYF
TGTGCCAGCAGCCAAGGTCCCTGGCCCTACGAGCAGTACTTC
>TRBJ1-1|few|TRBD1|TRBV5-4
CASSAHTGGNTEAFF
TGTGCCAGCAGCGCCCACACAGGGGGGAACACTGAAGCTTTCTTT
>TRBJ2-2|-|-|TRBV7-3
CASSLNQGGGSAGELFF
TGTGCCAGCAGCTTAAATCAGGGAGGAGGTAGCGCCGGGGAGCTGTTTTTT
>TRBJ1-1|few|-|TRBV10-2
CASSVVGGSTEAFF
TGCGCCAGCAGTGTGGTGGGTGGGAGCACTGAAGCTTTCTTT
>TRBJ2-3|-|-|TRBV3-1/TRBV3-2
CASSQNTDTQYF
TGTGCCAGCAGCCAGAACACAGATACGCAGTATTTT
>TRBJ1-2|-|TRBD1|TRBV29-1
CSVELTGGVYGYTF
TGCAGCGTTGAATTGACAGGGGGCGTCTATGGCTACACCTTC
>TRBJ2-3|-|-|TRBV9
CASTPGDSTDTQYF
TGTGCCAGCACCCCCGGTGATAGCACAGATACGCAGTATTTT
>TRBJ2-4|-|-|TRBV4-2
CASSQDLAKNIQYF
TGTGCCAGCAGCCAAGATCTAGCCAAAAACATTCAGTACTTC